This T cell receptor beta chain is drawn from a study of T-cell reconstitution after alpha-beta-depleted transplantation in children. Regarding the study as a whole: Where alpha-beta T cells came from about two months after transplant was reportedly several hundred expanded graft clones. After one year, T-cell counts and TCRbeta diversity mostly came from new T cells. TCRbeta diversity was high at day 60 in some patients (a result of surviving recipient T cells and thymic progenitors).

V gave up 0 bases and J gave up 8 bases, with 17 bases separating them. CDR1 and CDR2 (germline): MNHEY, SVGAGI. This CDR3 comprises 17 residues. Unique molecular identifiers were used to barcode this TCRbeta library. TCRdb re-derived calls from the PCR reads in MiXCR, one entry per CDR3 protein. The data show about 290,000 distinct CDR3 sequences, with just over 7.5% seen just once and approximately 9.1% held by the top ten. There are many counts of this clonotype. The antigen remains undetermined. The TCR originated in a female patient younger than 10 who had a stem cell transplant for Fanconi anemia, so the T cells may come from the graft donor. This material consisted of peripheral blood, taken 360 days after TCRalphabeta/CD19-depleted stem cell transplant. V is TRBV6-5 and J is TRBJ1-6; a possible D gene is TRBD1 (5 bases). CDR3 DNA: TGTGCCAGCAGTTACTCCCCCGGATCAGGGTTGGATTCACCCCTCCACTTT. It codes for CASSYSPGSGLDSPLHF.